This T cell receptor (beta chain) was observed in a study of molecular identifiers for immune sequencing clone quantification. A few counts support this clonotype. Germline CDR1 and CDR2: SQVTM and ANQGSEA. The CDR3 has 12 amino acids. The V and J ends lost 7 bases and 4 bases respectively, with 13 bases between them. One entry per CDR3 protein, called by TCRdb with MiXCR from the PCR reads. The sample includes tens of thousands of distinct CDR3 sequences, roughly 23% of them seen just once. The TCR originated in a human donor in good health. Some libraries in this study had Jurkat cell RNA spiked in. Sequences were obtained from naive CD8+ T cells from blood, with Jurkat cell RNA spiked in. Subset reported: FACS-sorted CD8+CD4-CCR7+CD45RA+ naive T cells. The genes are TRBV29-1 and TRBJ1-1, with D unclear. The CDR3 DNA reads TGCAGCGCTGATCTACGAGGCACTGAAGCTTTCTTT. This codes for CSADLRGTEAFF.